This T cell receptor (beta chain) was sequenced for a study of T cell responses to AZD1222 COVID-19 vaccine. The repertoire was sequenced with immunoSEQ multiplex PCR; TCRdb's copy has only in-frame clones and lacks some. The data show 150,000 to 200,000 clones, with 94% seen just once and under 6% held by the top ten. Concerning this clone: Antigen specificity is unknown.

CDR1 and CDR2 (germline): MNHEY, SMNVEV (reference sequence). The V gene lost 6 bases and the J gene lost 0 bases, with 12 bases spanning the gap. The CDR3 covers 15 residues. General study findings and limits: Increased Spike-specific TCR breadth and depth were observed after two AZD1222 doses. Reportedly, nearly half of unique spike TCRs recognized epitopes outside B.1.351/B.1.1.7 mutations. Clonal diversity may have been underestimated in mostly white British donors. Baseline seropositivity characterized only a handful of AZD1222 recipients.

This chain links TRBV27 with TRBJ1-5; D is undetermined. Specimen: peripheral blood, collected 28 days after the second AZD1222 dose. This clonotype was sampled from an adult who received the AZD1222 COVID-19 vaccine. The CDR3 here is CASRYSLFSNQPQHF. The CDR3 region has the DNA TGTGCCAGCAGGTATAGTTTGTTTAGCAATCAGCCCCAGCATTTT.